Detailed here is one T cell receptor (beta chain). These data come from a study of T cell responses to AZD1222 COVID-19 vaccine. Measured with immunoSEQ multiplex PCR; TCRdb has only the in-frame clones, and not every one. The sample shows around 65,000 clones, less than 85% of them seen only once. This CDR3 spans 12 amino acids. Between the trimmed V and J ends, which lost 5 bases and 9 bases, there was a span of 11 bases. In germline, CDR1 is MNHEY, CDR2 SMNVEV (reference sequence). The clonotype originates from an adult who received the AZD1222 COVID-19 vaccine. The J gene is TRBJ1-5, the V gene TRBV27, with no clear D. Material: peripheral blood, obtained 28 days after the second AZD1222 dose. The CDR3 bases are TGTGCCAGCAGTCTAGACCTGCGGCCCCAGCATTTT. The encoded protein is CASSLDLRPQHF.